The 8 T cell receptor beta chains reported below all come from one sample, sequenced in a study of blood T cell repertoires in COVID-19. Using immunoSEQ multiplex PCR, the repertoire was profiled, and TCRdb retains in-frame clones only, with some absent. The profile shows 100,000 to 150,000 clones, 88% of them singletons. Source material: peripheral blood. All receptors derive from a man aged 45-60 years with acute or convalescent COVID-19.

The genes are TRBV19 and TRBJ2-3; 14 bases match TRBD2. J was trimmed by 2 bases and V by 4 bases; bases with no gene match: 8. The CDR3 covers 18 residues. CDR1 and CDR2 from the germline V gene are LNHDA and SQIVND (reference sequence). CDR3 nucleotide sequence: TGTGCCAGTAGTAGGCGACTAGCGGGAGGGAGGGACACAGATACGCAGTATTTT. Encoded protein: CASSRRLAGGRDTDTQYF.

CDR3 residues: CASSSQGEVGGYTF. Written as DNA, the CDR3 is TGCGCCAGCAGCTCACAGGGAGAAGTAGGCGGCTACACCTTC. This chain joins TRBV5-1 and TRBJ1-2, with D perhaps TRBD1 (6 bases). Germline CDR1 reads SGHRS; CDR2 reads YFSETQ. Trimming stripped 3 bases from V and 8 bases from J, with 17 bases between. The CDR3 contains 14 residues.

V gene TRBV5-1 combines with J gene TRBJ1-1; D might be TRBD1 (6 bases). V shed 3 bases and J shed 0 bases, with 12 bases lying between them. CDR3 length: 15 amino acids. Germline CDR1 reads SGHRS; CDR2 reads YFSETQ. CDR3 coding DNA: TGCGCCAGCAGCTCCGCAGGGGATATGAACACTGAAGCTTTCTTT. This sequence encodes CASSSAGDMNTEAFF.

The CDR3 bases are TGTGCCAGCAGTGGGACTAGCGCCTACGAGCAGTACTTC. Translation: CASSGTSAYEQYF. This chain joins TRBV2 and TRBJ2-7; 9 positions agree with TRBD2. The CDR3 loop spans 13 amino acids. V shed 4 bases, J shed 2 bases, and the junction held 0 bases outside the gene matches. Per germline, CDR1 SNHLY and CDR2 FYNNEI.

This clone was observed a handful of times. The chain employs TRBV15 and TRBJ1-5; the D gene is possibly TRBD1 (5 bases). This CDR3 has 15 residues. The V end lost 0 bases, the J end lost 2 bases, and 8 bases lay between the germline ends. Germline V gene lookup returns CDR1 LNHNV and CDR2 YYDKDF (reference sequence). CDR3 loop: CATSRDRVGNQPQHF. CDR3 nucleotide sequence: TGTGCCACCAGCAGAGACAGGGTGGGCAATCAGCCCCAGCATTTT. Complete variable domain (other parts from reference TRBV15 and TRBJ1-5): DAMVIQNPRYQVTQFGKPVTLSCSQTLNHNVMYWYQQKSSQAPKLLFHYYDKDFNNEADTPDNFQSRRPNTSFCFLDIRSPGLGDTAMYLCATSRDRVGNQPQHFGDGTRLSIL.

A few counts support this clone. This CDR3 is also generated by other DNA sequences in the sample. V and J are TRBV5-4 and TRBJ1-1, with 7 bases lining up with TRBD1. V lost 3 bases to trimming and J lost 4 bases; unmatched junction nucleotides: 3. This CDR3 comprises 13 residues. Germline V CDR1 and CDR2: SGHNT, YYREEE (reference sequence). The CDR3 coding sequence is TGTGCCAGCAGCTCCACAGGGGCCACTGAAGCTTTCTTT. Encoded protein: CASSSTGATEAFF. Variable domain in full (rest from reference TRBV5-4 and TRBJ1-1): ETGVTQSPTHLIKTRGQQVTLRCSSQSGHNTVSWYQQALGQGPQFIFQYYREEENGRGNFPPRFSGLQFPNYSSELNVNALELDDSALYLCASSSTGATEAFFGQGTRLTVV.

CDR3 DNA: TGTGCCAGCAGACTAACAGGGGGTGAGACCCAGTACTTC. This gives the protein CASRLTGGETQYF. This chain uses TRBV6-6 with TRBJ2-5; 8 bases match TRBD1. Per the germline V gene, CDR1 is MNHNY and CDR2 is SVGAGI (reference sequence). Trimming cost V 6 bases and J 5 bases; bases outside gene matches: 5. This CDR3 has 13 residues.

The chain couples TRBV5-6 to TRBJ1-1; no firm D call. V was pared by 4 bases and J by 0 bases, with 10 bases between. This CDR3 is 14 amino acids long. The germline gives CDR1 SGHDT, CDR2 YYEEEE. CDR3 nucleotide sequence: TGTGCCAGCAGCCCCCAACTTATGAACACTGAAGCTTTCTTT. Translated, it gives CASSPQLMNTEAFF. The variable domain in full, with the rest retrieved from reference TRBV5-6 and TRBJ1-1, is DAGVTQSPTHLIKTRGQQVTLRCSPKSGHDTVSWYQQALGQGPQFIFQYYEEEERQRGNFPDRFSGHQFPNYSSELNVNALLLGDSALYLCASSPQLMNTEAFFGQGTRLTVV.